This TCR beta chain emerged from a study of shared clonotypes between healthy human individuals. Caucasian adults living in Nashville, Tennessee, provided all samples. The input for sorted-subset replicate PCRs was around 0.2 ug DNA, 25,000 to 35,000 T cell genomes. Profiling relied on immunoSEQ multiplex PCR, and the TCRdb table lists in-frame clones only, not all of them. The repertoire holds under 1,900,000 clones, with less than 99% as singletons. Findings and limits, study-wide: Larger estimated richness was generally recorded for naive subsets relative to memory subsets.

Germline V gene sequence: CDR1 MDHEN, CDR2 SYDVKM. The CDR3 is made up of 16 amino acids. The ends lost 5 bases at V and 2 bases at J; junction bases unmatched: 8. Of note for this clone: Its target is unknown.

The receptor's source is a man under 40 in good health. Sequences were obtained from naive CD4+ T cells sorted from blood. This sample's subset: CD45RA+ positively selected. The chain employs TRBV28 and TRBJ1-5, with 8 bases aligning to TRBD1. DNA for the CDR3: TGTGCCAGCAGTGAAAGACAGGGGCTAGGCAATCAGCCCCAGCATTTT. This sequence encodes CASSERQGLGNQPQHF.